A single sample gave rise to the 29 T cell receptor beta chains below, sequenced in a study of T cells in Graves' hyperthyroidism and ophthalmopathy. The CDR3 regions of TCR beta were amplified from RNA transcripts. The TCR CDR3 was amplified in a first-round RT-PCR using the HTBI primer set. MiXCR was run by TCRdb on the multiplex PCR reads, yielding one entry per CDR3 protein. Altogether fewer than 900,000 distinct CDR3 sequences are present, roughly 15% being singletons, with the ten largest covering approximately 8.4%. The sequenced sample consisted of blood. The receptor source for this set is a man younger than 35 with Graves' hyperthyroidism.

The table lists this clonotype with a count of one. The chain joins TRBV4-1 to TRBJ1-4; D perhaps matches TRBD1 (5 bases). V was trimmed by 4 bases and J by 5 bases, leaving 11 bases between them. Germline-derived CDR1 and CDR2 are MGHRA and YSYEKL. This CDR3 region has 14 residues. The CDR3 nucleotides are TGCGCCAGCAGCCTACTCTCAGGGAATGAAAAACTGTTTTTT. This codes for CASSLLSGNEKLFF.

This clonotype turned up a few times. CDR3 loop: CASSLYTYEQYF. As DNA, the CDR3 is TGTGCCAGCAGTCTATATACCTACGAGCAGTACTTC. The V call is TRBV28, the J call TRBJ2-7; no definite D call. CDR1 and CDR2 (germline): MDHEN, SYDVKM. This CDR3 is built from 12 residues. The V and J ends lost 5 bases and 2 bases respectively, with 7 bases between them. The variable domain in full, with the rest retrieved from reference TRBV28 and TRBJ2-7, is DVKVTQSSRYLVKRTGEKVFLECVQDMDHENMFWYRQDPGLGLRLIYFSYDVKMKEKGDIPEGYSVSREKKERFSLILESASTNQTSMYLCASSLYTYEQYFGPGTRLTVT.

This clonotype was seen repeatedly, ten times or more. The chain has TRBV12-3 or TRBV12-4 and TRBJ2-7; possible D gene TRBD1, 6 bases. This CDR3 contains 15 residues. V gave up 2 bases and J gave up 4 bases, with 15 bases separating them. The CDR3: CASSLKAGASYEQYF. The CDR3 DNA is TGTGCCAGCAGTTTAAAGGCAGGGGCTTCTTACGAGCAGTACTTC.

This sequence joins TRBV7-9 and TRBJ2-5; the match to TRBD2 covers 7 bases. CDR1 is SEHNR and CDR2 is FQNEAQ in the germline V gene (reference sequence). The ends lost 5 bases at V and 2 bases at J; junction bases unmatched: 5. This CDR3 spans 14 amino acids. The CDR3 nucleotides read TGTGCCAGCAGCCTTCAGGGAGGGCAAGAGACCCAGTACTTC. It encodes CASSLQGGQETQYF.

This clonotype was counted at least ten times. This chain links TRBV2 with TRBJ2-5; D possibly corresponds to TRBD2 (5 bases). V gave up 4 bases and J gave up 2 bases, with 11 bases separating them. Per the germline V gene, CDR1 is SNHLY and CDR2 is FYNNEI. The CDR3 runs to 14 residues. CDR3 sequence reads: CASSGRTGQETQYF. The CDR3 region has the DNA TGTGCCAGCAGTGGGCGGACGGGACAAGAGACCCAGTACTTC.

The chain uses TRBV30 and TRBJ2-2; 10 nucleotides agree with TRBD1. J gave up 3 bases and V 3 bases, and 4 bases lay outside the gene matches. The CDR3 length is 15 residues. Germline V lookup: CDR1 GTSNPN, CDR2 SVGIG (reference sequence). The CDR3 spells CAWSPGQGYTGELFF. In DNA form, the CDR3 reads TGTGCCTGGAGCCCGGGACAGGGGTACACCGGGGAGCTGTTTTTT.

On this clonotype itself: One end of the junction varies from germline; a read error may be responsible. CDR3 in amino acids: CAGSRRPMRAEQYF. The CDR3 DNA reads as TGTGCCGGCAGTCGGCGTCCGATGAGAGCTGAGCAGTACTTC. The chain carries TRBV27 and TRBJ2-7; no firm D call. CDR3 length: 14 residues. Germline V lookup: CDR1 MNHEY, CDR2 SMNVEV (reference sequence).

This rearrangement joins TRBV3-1 to TRBJ1-5; unclear D gene. Trimming took off 5 bases at V and 4 bases at J, with 9 bases between the two ends. CDR1 LGHDT and CDR2 YNNKEL come from the germline V gene (reference sequence). The CDR3 is made up of 13 amino acids. CDR3 bases: TGTGCCAGCAGCTGGCAGTTTAATCAGCCCCAGCATTTT. It is translated as CASSWQFNQPQHF.

The V and J genes are TRBV27 and TRBJ2-1, with 10 bases aligning to TRBD1. The CDR3 spans 15 residues. Germline trimming cut 5 bases from V and 8 bases from J; bases unmatched to any gene: 9. The germline gives CDR1 MNHEY, CDR2 SMNVEV (reference sequence). The CDR3 nucleotides are TGTGCCAGCAGTAAGCCCGGGACAGGGGTGGATGAGCAGTTCTTC. It is translated as CASSKPGTGVDEQFF.

This clonotype came up many times. The chain employs TRBV28 and TRBJ2-7, with D perhaps TRBD1 (5 bases). This CDR3 comprises 16 residues. V was trimmed by 7 bases and J by 0 bases, leaving 19 bases between them. Germline CDR1 and CDR2: MDHEN and SYDVKM. The CDR3 loop is CASTIPGYGDSYEQYF. The DNA for the CDR3 is TGTGCCAGCACCATACCAGGGTATGGAGACTCCTACGAGCAGTACTTC.

The CDR3 nucleotides read TGTGCCACCAGCAGAGATTGGGTGAGAGCCTACAATGAGCAGTTCTTC. Translation gives CATSRDWVRAYNEQFF. The V call is TRBV15, the J call TRBJ2-1; no clear D gene. Trimming shortened V by 0 bases and J by 2 bases, and 11 bases separated the two germline ends. Germline V lookup: CDR1 LNHNV, CDR2 YYDKDF (reference sequence). The CDR3 has 16 residues.

The chain employs TRBV24-1 and TRBJ2-1; weak D call: TRBD2 (7 bases). Trimming stripped 4 bases from V and 0 bases from J, with 9 bases between. CDR3 length: 15 residues. The germline V gene encodes CDR1 KGHDR and CDR2 SFDVKD. CDR3 in amino acids: CATSERGLSYNEQFF. DNA for the CDR3: TGTGCCACCAGTGAGCGGGGGCTCTCCTACAATGAGCAGTTCTTC.

This clonotype showed up just a few times. The genes are TRBV9 and TRBJ2-7; D is unclear. V lost 0 bases, J lost 5 bases, and 12 bases lay in between. CDR3 size: 14 residues. CDR1 is SGDLS and CDR2 is YYNGEE in the germline V gene. The CDR3 DNA reads TGTGCCAGCAGCGTAGACTCACGTTTGGACGAGCAGTACTTC. Its translation is CASSVDSRLDEQYF.

This clonotype has a handful of counts. CDR3 in DNA: TGTGCCAGCAGCGTACTGTCTAGCGGGAGTCAAGAGACCCAGTACTTC. It is translated as CASSVLSSGSQETQYF. The chain joins TRBV9 to TRBJ2-5; 10 nucleotides match TRBD2. Per the germline V gene, CDR1 is SGDLS and CDR2 is YYNGEE. The length of the CDR3 is 16 residues. V dropped 1 base and J dropped 2; count of bases not matched to a gene: 5.

The chain has TRBV5-1 and TRBJ2-1, with 9 bases matching TRBD2. V shed 4 bases and J 0 bases; nucleotides not matched to a gene: 5. CDR1 and CDR2 (germline): SGHRS, YFSETQ. The CDR3 consists of 16 residues. CDR3 bases: TGCGCCAGCAGCAGGACTAGCGCGAGCTCCTACAATGAGCAGTTCTTC. Protein: CASSRTSASSYNEQFF.

In nucleotides, the CDR3 is TGCAGTGCTAGGGGAGCGGGAGGATACACCGGGGAGCTGTTTTTT. This codes for CSARGAGGYTGELFF. J is TRBJ2-2 and V is TRBV20-1; 9 bases are a match to TRBD2. Trimming removed 3 bases from V and 3 bases from J; junction bases left unmatched: 5. From germline, CDR1 is DFQATT and CDR2 SNEGSKA (reference sequence). This CDR3 has 15 residues.

This clonotype has at least ten counts. The chain links TRBV28 to TRBJ1-2; D is uncertain. This CDR3 is built from 12 residues. The V gene lost 3 bases and the J gene lost 5 bases, with 7 bases spanning the gap. Germline V CDR1 and CDR2: MDHEN, SYDVKM. CDR3 coding DNA: TGTGCCAGCAGTTTGAGCGGGTATGGCTACACCTTC. Translation gives CASSLSGYGYTF.

In its sample, this clonotype was seen many times. This chain joins TRBV2 and TRBJ1-1; D perhaps matches TRBD1 (5 bases). Germline V gene data show CDR1 as SNHLY and CDR2 as FYNNEI. The length of the CDR3 is 11 residues. Trimming left V 7 bases short and J 6 bases short, with 9 bases between. The CDR3 nucleotides read TGTGCCAGCACCAGGGAGGCTGAAGCTTTCTTT. Its translation is CASTREAEAFF.

In its sample, this clonotype was seen many times. This rearrangement joins TRBV6-1 to TRBJ2-7; 8 positions match TRBD1. Germline V gives CDR1 MNHNS, CDR2 SASEGT. V lost 5 bases and J lost 3; bases outside the gene matches: 3. This CDR3 comprises 13 residues. The DNA for the CDR3 is TGTGCCAGCAGTCAGGGACAGGTCTACGAGCAGTACTTC. Translating it yields CASSQGQVYEQYF.

This sequence joins TRBV5-1 and TRBJ1-2; 9 bases are a match to TRBD1. Germline CDR1 reads SGHRS; CDR2 reads YFSETQ. This CDR3 has 16 amino acids. The V gene end was trimmed by 5 bases and the J gene end by 6 bases; junction bases not matched to a gene: 14. CDR3 in amino acids: CASSSGTGIPGDGYTF. The CDR3 nucleotides are TGCGCCAGCAGTTCCGGGACAGGGATTCCCGGCGATGGCTACACCTTC.

As for this clonotype: A much larger clone differs from this one at a single base, so this may be a read error. The rearrangement joins TRBV29-1 to TRBJ2-2, with unresolved D. The CDR3 is made up of 13 amino acids. Germline V gene lookup returns CDR1 SQVTM and CDR2 ANQGSEA. CDR3 nucleotides: TGCAGCGCCATTACACCGAACACCAGGGAGCTGTTTTTT. Protein: CSAITPNTRELFF.

This clonotype was recorded a few times. The chain recombines TRBV20-1 with TRBJ2-6; D unresolved. CDR1 is DFQATT and CDR2 is SNEGSKA in the germline V gene (reference sequence). The ends were cut back, 5 bases at V and 6 bases at J, with 14 bases in the middle. The CDR3 extends over 14 amino acids. CDR3 nucleotides: TGCAGTGCTCCACAGACCCTCGTGGCCAACGTCCTGACTTTC. Protein: CSAPQTLVANVLTF.

This clonotype was seen only a few times. The J gene is TRBJ2-7, the V gene TRBV29-1; 7 bases agree with TRBD2. Unmatched junction bases numbered 8, after V lost 6 bases and J lost 3 bases. Germline CDR1 reads SQVTM; CDR2 reads ANQGSEA. The CDR3 is 13 residues long. In nucleotides, the CDR3 is TGCAGCGTCCTCGGCGGGAGACACTACGAGCAGTACTTC. It is translated as CSVLGGRHYEQYF.

This clonotype was picked up many times. The chain couples TRBV12-3 or TRBV12-4 to TRBJ2-1; maybe TRBD2 (6 bases). V gave up 10 bases and J gave up 8 bases, with 21 bases separating them. The CDR3 is 14 amino acids. CDR3 sequence reads: CAISVDYPSHEQFF. The CDR3 DNA follows: TGTGCCATCTCGGTGGACTACCCTTCCCATGAGCAGTTCTTC.

This clonotype was recorded a few times. The V gene is TRBV29-1, the J gene TRBJ2-7; a possible D gene is TRBD2 (6 bases). Germline lookup yields CDR1 SQVTM and CDR2 ANQGSEA. V was shortened by 5 bases and J by 0 bases, with 14 bases between the two germline ends. The CDR3 length is 14 residues. The CDR3 coding sequence is TGCAGCGTTTTAGGCGGCGGGGTCTCCTACGAGCAGTACTTC. This encodes CSVLGGGVSYEQYF.

This clonotype was observed a few times. Given a much more abundant clone one base away, this may be a read error. The chain combines TRBV12-3 or TRBV12-4 with TRBJ1-3; the D is unclear. The V and J ends lost 2 bases and 0 bases respectively, with 5 bases between them. The CDR3 length is 14 residues. The CDR3 loop reads CASSLLRSGNTIYF. In nucleotides, the CDR3 is TGTGCCAGCAGTTTATTGCGCTCTGGAAACACCATATATTTT.

This sequence joins TRBV6-2 or TRBV6-3 and TRBJ1-2, with D possibly being TRBD1 (6 bases). V was pared by 5 bases and J by 6 bases, with 19 bases between. The CDR3 spans 15 residues. The germline CDR1 and CDR2 sequences are MNHEY and SVGEGT. This CDR3 reads CASSRGQRRTDGYTF. CDR3 DNA: TGTGCCAGCAGTAGAGGACAGCGTAGGACTGATGGCTACACCTTC.

This chain connects TRBV2 to TRBJ1-2; the D is unclear. Germline V gene data show CDR1 as SNHLY and CDR2 as FYNNEI. CDR3 length equals 13 residues. Trimming removed 2 bases from V and 4 bases from J, with 8 bases in between. The DNA for the CDR3 is TGTGCCAGCAGTGAAACGGTAATCTATGGCTACACCTTC. It is translated as CASSETVIYGYTF.

This clonotype was found many times. This chain uses TRBV2 with TRBJ1-5; no reliable D call. The ends were cut back, 5 bases at V and 6 bases at J, with 14 bases in the middle. This CDR3 region has 14 residues. Germline values: CDR1 SNHLY, CDR2 FYNNEI. This CDR3 reads CASSLRGPGQPQHF. The DNA for the CDR3 is TGTGCCAGCAGTTTACGCGGACCCGGTCAGCCCCAGCATTTT.